This T cell receptor beta chain is from a study of T cells in Graves' hyperthyroidism and ophthalmopathy. Overall study findings and caveats: Ophthalmopathy was predicted by the model a median of around 5.9 months ahead of onset.

Orbital computed tomography, thyroid ultrasound, serum thyroxine and TRAb, and clinical symptoms together informed the diagnoses. Amplified TCR beta CDR3 regions came from RNA transcripts. First-round RT-PCR targeting the TCR CDR3 was performed with the HTBI primer set. TCRdb recomputed calls from the multiplex PCR reads with MiXCR, one row per CDR3 protein. The data hold 600,000 or so distinct CDR3 sequences, with roughly 50% observed a single time. The table lists this clonotype with a count of one. Its antigen is not known. The CDR3 extends over 11 amino acids. Germline loops: CDR1 SGHTA, CDR2 FQGTGA. V dropped 5 bases and J dropped 10 bases, with 11 bases sitting between them.

This chain connects TRBV7-3 to TRBJ2-5; D might be TRBD1 (6 bases). The TCR originated in a woman younger than 35 with Graves' hyperthyroidism. The source material was peripheral blood or thyroid tissue (not recorded which). This chain's CDR3 is CASSLPGDQYF. CDR3 DNA: TGTGCCAGCAGCCTCCCAGGGGACCAGTACTTC.